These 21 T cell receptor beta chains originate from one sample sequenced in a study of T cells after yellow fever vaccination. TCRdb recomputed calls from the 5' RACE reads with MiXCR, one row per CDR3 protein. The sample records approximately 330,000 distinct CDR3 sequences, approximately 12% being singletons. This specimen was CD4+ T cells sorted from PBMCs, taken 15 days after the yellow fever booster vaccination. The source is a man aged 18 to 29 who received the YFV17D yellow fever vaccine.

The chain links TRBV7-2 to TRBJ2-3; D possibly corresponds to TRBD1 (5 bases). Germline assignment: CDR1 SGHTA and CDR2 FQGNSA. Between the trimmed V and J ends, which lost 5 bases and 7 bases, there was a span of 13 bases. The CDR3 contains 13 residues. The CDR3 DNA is TGTGCCAGCAGCCTAAAGGGGCGCCATACGCAGTATTTT. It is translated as CASSLKGRHTQYF.

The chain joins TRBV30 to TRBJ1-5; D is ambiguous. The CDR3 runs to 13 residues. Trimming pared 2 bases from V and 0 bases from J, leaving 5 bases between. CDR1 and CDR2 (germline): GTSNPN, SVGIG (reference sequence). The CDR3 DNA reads TGTGCCTGGAGTAGTGATAGCAATCAGCCCCAGCATTTT. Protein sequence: CAWSSDSNQPQHF.

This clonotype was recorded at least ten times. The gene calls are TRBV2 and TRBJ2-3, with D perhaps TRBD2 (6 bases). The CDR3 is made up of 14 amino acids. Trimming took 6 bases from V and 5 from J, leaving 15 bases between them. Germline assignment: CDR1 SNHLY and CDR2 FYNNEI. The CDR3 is CASRRTMFQDTQYF. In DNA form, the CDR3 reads TGTGCCAGCAGGAGGACTATGTTTCAAGATACGCAGTATTTT.

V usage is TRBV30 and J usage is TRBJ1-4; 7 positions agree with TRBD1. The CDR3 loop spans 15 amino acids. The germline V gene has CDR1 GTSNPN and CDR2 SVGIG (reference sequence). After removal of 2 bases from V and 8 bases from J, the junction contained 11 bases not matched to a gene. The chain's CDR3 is CAWSPGTAAPEKLFF. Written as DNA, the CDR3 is TGTGCCTGGAGTCCAGGGACAGCCGCCCCGGAAAAACTGTTTTTT. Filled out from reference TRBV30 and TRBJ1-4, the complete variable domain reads SQTIHQWPATLVQPVGSPLSLECTVEGTSNPNLYWYRQAAGRGLQLLFYSVGIGQISSEVPQNLSASRPQDRQFILSSKKLLLSDSGFYLCAWSPGTAAPEKLFFGSGTQLSVL.

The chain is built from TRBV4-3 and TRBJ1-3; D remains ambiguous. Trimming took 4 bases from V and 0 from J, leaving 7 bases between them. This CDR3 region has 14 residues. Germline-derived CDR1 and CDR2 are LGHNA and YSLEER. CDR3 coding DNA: TGCGCCAGCAGCCGAAAGAGCTCTGGAAACACCATATATTTT. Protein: CASSRKSSGNTIYF.

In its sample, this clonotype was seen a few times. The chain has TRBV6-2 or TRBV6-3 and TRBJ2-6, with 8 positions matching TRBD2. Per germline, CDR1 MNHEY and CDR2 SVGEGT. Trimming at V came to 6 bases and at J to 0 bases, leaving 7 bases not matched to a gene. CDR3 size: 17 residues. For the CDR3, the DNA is TGTGCCAGCAGCCGTACTAGCGGAGACTCTGGGGCCAACGTCCTGACTTTC. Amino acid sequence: CASSRTSGDSGANVLTF.

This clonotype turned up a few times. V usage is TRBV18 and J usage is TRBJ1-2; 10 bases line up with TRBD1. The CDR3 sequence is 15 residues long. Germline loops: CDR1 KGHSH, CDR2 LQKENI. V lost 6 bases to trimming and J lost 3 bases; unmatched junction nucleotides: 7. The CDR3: CASSTAGQGDYGYTF. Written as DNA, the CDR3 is TGTGCCAGCTCCACAGCCGGACAGGGGGACTATGGCTACACCTTC.

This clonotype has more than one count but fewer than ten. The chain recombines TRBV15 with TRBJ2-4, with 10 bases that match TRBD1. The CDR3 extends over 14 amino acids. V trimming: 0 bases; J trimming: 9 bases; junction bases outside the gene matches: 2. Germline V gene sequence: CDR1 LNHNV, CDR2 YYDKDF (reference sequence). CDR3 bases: TGTGCCACCAGCAGAGACCGGGACAGGGGCATTCAGTACTTC. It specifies CATSRDRDRGIQYF.

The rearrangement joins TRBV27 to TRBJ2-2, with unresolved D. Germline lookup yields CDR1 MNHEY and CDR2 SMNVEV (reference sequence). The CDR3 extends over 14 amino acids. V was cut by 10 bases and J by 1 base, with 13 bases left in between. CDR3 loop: CATSRTGNTGELFF. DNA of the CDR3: TGTGCCACCTCAAGGACGGGGAACACCGGGGAGCTGTTTTTT.

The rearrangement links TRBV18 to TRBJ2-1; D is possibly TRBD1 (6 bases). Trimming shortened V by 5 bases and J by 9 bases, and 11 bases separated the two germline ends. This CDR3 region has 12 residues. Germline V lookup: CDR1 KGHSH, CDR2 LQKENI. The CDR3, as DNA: TGTGCCAGCTCAGCACAGGGAACTGAGCAGTTCTTC. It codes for CASSAQGTEQFF.

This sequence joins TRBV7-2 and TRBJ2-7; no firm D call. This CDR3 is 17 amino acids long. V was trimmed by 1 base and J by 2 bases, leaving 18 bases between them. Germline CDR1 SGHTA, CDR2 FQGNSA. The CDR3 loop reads CASSLVHSKGAAYEQYF. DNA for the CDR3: TGTGCCAGCAGCTTAGTACATAGTAAGGGTGCTGCCTACGAGCAGTACTTC.

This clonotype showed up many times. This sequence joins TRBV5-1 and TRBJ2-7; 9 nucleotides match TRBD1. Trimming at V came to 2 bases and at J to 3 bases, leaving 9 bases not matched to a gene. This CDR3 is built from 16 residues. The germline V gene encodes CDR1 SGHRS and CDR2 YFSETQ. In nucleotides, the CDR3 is TGCGCCAGCAGCTTCGAACAGGGGGCAGTTATCTACGAGCAGTACTTC. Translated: CASSFEQGAVIYEQYF. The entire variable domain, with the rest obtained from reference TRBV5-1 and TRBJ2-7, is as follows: KAGVTQTPRYLIKTRGQQVTLSCSPISGHRSVSWYQQTPGQGLQFLFEYFSETQRNKGNFPGRFSGRQFSNSRSEMNVSTLELGDSALYLCASSFEQGAVIYEQYFGPGTRLTVT.

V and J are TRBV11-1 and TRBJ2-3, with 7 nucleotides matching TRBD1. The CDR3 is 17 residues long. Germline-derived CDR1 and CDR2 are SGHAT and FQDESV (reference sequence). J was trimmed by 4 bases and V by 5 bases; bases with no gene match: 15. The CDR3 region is CASSQWTGSMRPDTQYF. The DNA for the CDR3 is TGTGCCAGCAGCCAATGGACAGGATCGATGAGGCCAGATACGCAGTATTTT.

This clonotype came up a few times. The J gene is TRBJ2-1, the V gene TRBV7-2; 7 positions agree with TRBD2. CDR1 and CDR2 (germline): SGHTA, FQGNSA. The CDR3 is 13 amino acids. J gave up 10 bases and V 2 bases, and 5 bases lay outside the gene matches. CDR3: CASSLRAGDEQFF. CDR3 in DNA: TGTGCCAGCAGCTTAAGGGCGGGGGACGAGCAGTTCTTC.

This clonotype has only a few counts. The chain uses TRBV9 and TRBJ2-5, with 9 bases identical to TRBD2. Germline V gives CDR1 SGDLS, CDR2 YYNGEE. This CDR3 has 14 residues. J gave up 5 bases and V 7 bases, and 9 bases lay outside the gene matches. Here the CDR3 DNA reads TGTGCCAGCTCGAGAGCGGGGGGTTCGGAGACCCAGTACTTC. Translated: CASSRAGGSETQYF.

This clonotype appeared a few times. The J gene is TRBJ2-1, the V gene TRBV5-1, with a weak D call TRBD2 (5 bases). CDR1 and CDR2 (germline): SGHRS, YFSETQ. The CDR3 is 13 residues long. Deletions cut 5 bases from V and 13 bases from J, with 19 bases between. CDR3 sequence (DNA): TGCGCCAGCAGAAACTTAGGGAGCCTCATTCAGTTCTTC. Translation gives CASRNLGSLIQFF.

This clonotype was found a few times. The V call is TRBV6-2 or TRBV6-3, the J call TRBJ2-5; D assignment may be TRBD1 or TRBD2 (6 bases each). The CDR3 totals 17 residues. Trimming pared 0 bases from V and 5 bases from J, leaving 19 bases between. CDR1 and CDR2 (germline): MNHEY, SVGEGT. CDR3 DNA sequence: TGTGCCAGCAGTTACTCGAAGTTTGGGGGGCTCCGGGAGACCCAGTACTTC. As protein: CASSYSKFGGLRETQYF.

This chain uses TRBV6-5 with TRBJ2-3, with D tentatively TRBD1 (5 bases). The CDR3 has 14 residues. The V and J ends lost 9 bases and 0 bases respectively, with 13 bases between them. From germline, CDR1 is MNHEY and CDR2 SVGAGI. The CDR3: CASKGPVSTDTQYF. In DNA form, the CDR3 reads TGTGCCAGTAAGGGGCCGGTTAGCACAGATACGCAGTATTTT.

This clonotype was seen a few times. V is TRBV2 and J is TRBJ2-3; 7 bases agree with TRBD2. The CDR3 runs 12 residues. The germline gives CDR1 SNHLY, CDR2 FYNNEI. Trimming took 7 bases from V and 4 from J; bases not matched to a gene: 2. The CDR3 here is CASNLAADTQYF. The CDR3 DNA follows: TGTGCCAGCAACCTAGCGGCAGATACGCAGTATTTT.

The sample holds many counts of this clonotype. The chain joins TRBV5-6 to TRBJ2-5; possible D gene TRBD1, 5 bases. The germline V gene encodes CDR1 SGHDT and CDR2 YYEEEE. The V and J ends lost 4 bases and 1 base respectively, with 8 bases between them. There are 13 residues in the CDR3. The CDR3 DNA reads TGTGCCAGCAGCCAGGGCCCCCAAGAGACCCAGTACTTC. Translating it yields CASSQGPQETQYF.

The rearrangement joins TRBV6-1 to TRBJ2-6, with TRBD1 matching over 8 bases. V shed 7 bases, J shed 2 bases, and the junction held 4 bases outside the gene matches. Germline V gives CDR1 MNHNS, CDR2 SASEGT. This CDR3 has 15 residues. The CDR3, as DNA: TGTGCCAGCATATCGACAGGGGCTGGGGCCAACGTCCTGACTTTC. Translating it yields CASISTGAGANVLTF.